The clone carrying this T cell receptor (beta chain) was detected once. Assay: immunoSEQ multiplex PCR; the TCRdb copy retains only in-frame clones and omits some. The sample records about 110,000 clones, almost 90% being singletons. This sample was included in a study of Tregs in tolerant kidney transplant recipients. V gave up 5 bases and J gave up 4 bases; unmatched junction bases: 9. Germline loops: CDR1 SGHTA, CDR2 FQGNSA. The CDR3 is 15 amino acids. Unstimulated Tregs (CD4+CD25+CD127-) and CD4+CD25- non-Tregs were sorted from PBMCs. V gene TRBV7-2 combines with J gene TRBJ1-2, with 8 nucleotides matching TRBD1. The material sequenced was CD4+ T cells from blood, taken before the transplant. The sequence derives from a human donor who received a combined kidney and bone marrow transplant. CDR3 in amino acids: CASSEGTGVPYGYTF. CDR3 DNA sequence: TGTGCCAGCAGCGAAGGGACAGGTGTACCCTATGGCTACACCTTC.